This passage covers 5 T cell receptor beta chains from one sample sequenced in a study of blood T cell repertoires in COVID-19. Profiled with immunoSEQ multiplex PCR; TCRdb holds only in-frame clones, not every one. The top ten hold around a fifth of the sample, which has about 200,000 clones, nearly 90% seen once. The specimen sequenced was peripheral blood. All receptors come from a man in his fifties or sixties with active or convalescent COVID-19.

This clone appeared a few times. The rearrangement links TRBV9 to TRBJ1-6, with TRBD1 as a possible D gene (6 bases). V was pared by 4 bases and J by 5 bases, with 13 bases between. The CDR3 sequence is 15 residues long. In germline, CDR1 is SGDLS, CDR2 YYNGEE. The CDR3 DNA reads TGTGCCAGCAGCCCCGGGACACATCATAATTCACCCCTCCACTTT. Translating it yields CASSPGTHHNSPLHF. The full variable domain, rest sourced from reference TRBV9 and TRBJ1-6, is DSGVTQTPKHLITATGQRVTLRCSPRSGDLSVYWYQQSLDQGLQFLIQYYNGEERAKGNILERFSAQQFPDLHSELNLSSLELGDSALYFCASSPGTHHNSPLHFGNGTRLTVT.

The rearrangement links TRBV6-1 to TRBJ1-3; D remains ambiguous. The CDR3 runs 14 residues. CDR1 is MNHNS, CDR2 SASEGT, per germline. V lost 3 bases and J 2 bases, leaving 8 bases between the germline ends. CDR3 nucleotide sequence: TGTGCCAGCAGTGAGTCGGTCCCTGGAAACACCATATATTTT. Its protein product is CASSESVPGNTIYF.

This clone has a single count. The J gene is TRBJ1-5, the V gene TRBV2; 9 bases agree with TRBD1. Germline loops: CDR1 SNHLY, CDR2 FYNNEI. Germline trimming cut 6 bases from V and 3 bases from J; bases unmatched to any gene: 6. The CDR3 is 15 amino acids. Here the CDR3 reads CASRGGQGLNQPQHF. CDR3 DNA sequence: TGTGCCAGCAGGGGGGGACAGGGACTCAATCAGCCCCAGCATTTT.

The CDR3 spells CASSRLVNNEQFF. For the CDR3, the DNA is TGTGCCAGCAGCCGGCTGGTGAACAATGAGCAGTTCTTC. J is TRBJ2-1 and V is TRBV3-1 (or the pseudogene TRBV3-2), with no clear D. CDR1 is LGHDT, CDR2 YNNKEL, per germline (reference sequence). With 4 bases removed from V and 5 bases from J, the gap between germline ends came to 9 bases. The CDR3 has 13 amino acids.

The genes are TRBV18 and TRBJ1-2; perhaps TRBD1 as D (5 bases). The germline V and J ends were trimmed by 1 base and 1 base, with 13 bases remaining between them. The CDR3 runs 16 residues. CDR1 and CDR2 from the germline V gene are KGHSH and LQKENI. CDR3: CASSPQEGAVNYGYTF. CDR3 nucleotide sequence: TGTGCCAGCTCACCACAGGAAGGGGCGGTTAACTATGGCTACACCTTC.